The rows below give T cell receptor beta chains drawn from one sample of a study of CD8+CD57+ T cells in acquired aplastic anemia. TCRdb passed the reads through MiXCR, listing each CDR3 protein once. The sample consists of 400,000 to 600,000 distinct CDR3 sequences, about a third of them appearing once. Specimen: sorted CD4+, CD8+, or CD8+CD57+ T cells (not recorded which) from PBMCs. These receptors all stem from a human donor with aplastic anemia. Both conserved end residues are part of each CDR3. The D gene is left open where the match is weak. Size tells how often a clone was seen (once, few, many) or the class of an expanded clone, and some rows leave it out.

.	TRBV3-1	TRBJ2-7	.	CASSQGLGAAYEQYF	TGTGCCAGCAGCCAAGGGCTGGGGGCCGCCTACGAGCAGTACTTC
.	TRBV7-2	TRBJ1-1	.	CASSFGRANSEAFF	TGTGCCAGCAGCTTTGGAAGGGCGAATTCTGAAGCTTTCTTT
.	TRBV7-8	TRBJ1-1	many	CASRNRALDTEAFF	TGTGCCAGCAGAAACAGGGCGTTGGACACTGAAGCTTTCTTT
TRBD2	TRBV20-1	TRBJ2-7	.	CSARLAGVPYEQYF	TGCAGTGCCAGACTAGCGGGGGTACCCTACGAGCAGTACTTC
TRBD2	TRBV13	TRBJ2-7	.	CASSLSSLGTSEYEQYF	TGTGCCAGCAGCTTGTCCAGTCTAGGGACTAGCGAATACGAGCAGTACTTC
TRBD2	TRBV11-2	TRBJ2-3	.	CASSHSGGAADTQYF	TGTGCCAGCAGCCATAGCGGGGGGGCAGCAGATACGCAGTATTTT
.	TRBV6-1	TRBJ2-7	many	CASSEYGSLSYEQYF	TGTGCCAGCAGTGAATACGGCAGTCTCTCCTACGAGCAGTACTTC
TRBD1	TRBV6-2/TRBV6-3	TRBJ1-2	many	CASSYSDRGLRPVDDGYTF	TGTGCCAGCAGTTACTCGGACAGGGGGCTGCGTCCTGTTGACGATGGCTACACCTTC
TRBD2	TRBV20-1	TRBJ2-7	many	CSAGLAGTYEQYF	TGCAGTGCCGGACTAGCGGGGACCTACGAGCAGTACTTC
TRBD1	TRBV24-1	TRBJ1-1	few	CASSRRGATEAFF	TGTGCCAGCAGTCGCAGGGGGGCCACTGAAGCTTTCTTT
.	TRBV9	TRBJ1-2	many	CASSAGGGAVYGYTF	TGTGCCAGCAGCGCCGGCGGGGGGGCTGTCTATGGCTACACCTTC
TRBD2	TRBV5-1	TRBJ2-1	.	CASSLNSGTSGGAGEQFF	TGCGCCAGCAGCTTAAATTCCGGGACTAGCGGGGGGGCCGGTGAGCAGTTCTTC
.	TRBV7-3	TRBJ1-2	.	CASNQQTLGYTF	TGTGCCAGCAACCAGCAGACCCTTGGCTACACCTTC
.	TRBV5-4	TRBJ1-3	.	CASSSMIVGGSSGNTIYF	TGTGCCAGCAGCTCCATGATTGTGGGGGGCAGCTCTGGAAACACCATATATTTT
.	TRBV11-2	TRBJ2-7	.	CASSLGVSWDTNYEQYF	TGTGCCAGCAGCTTAGGAGTGAGTTGGGACACCAACTACGAGCAGTACTTC
TRBD1	TRBV7-2	TRBJ2-7	many	CASSFTGTGVSSYEQYF	TGTGCCAGCAGCTTTACCGGGACAGGGGTGAGCTCCTACGAGCAGTACTTC
TRBD1	TRBV7-7	TRBJ1-6	few	CASRVSGRDSEHKKHNSPLHF	TGTGCTAGCAGGGTAAGCGGACGGGACAGTGAGCACAAAAAGCATAATTCACCCCTCCACTTT
.	TRBV11-2	TRBJ1-4	.	CASSLERATNEKLFF	TGTGCCAGCAGCTTAGAGAGAGCAACTAATGAAAAACTGTTTTTT
.	TRBV6-1	TRBJ2-1	few	CASRTGVAVSRF	TGTGCCAGCAGGACCGGGGTGGCCGTCAGTCGCTTC
TRBD1	TRBV6-2/TRBV6-3	TRBJ2-4	.	CASRSDRGNKNIQYF	TGTGCCAGCAGATCCGACAGGGGGAACAAAAACATTCAGTACTTC
.	TRBV9	TRBJ1-1	.	CASSVGLISFEAFF	TGTGCCAGCAGCGTCGGGTTGATAAGCTTTGAAGCTTTCTTT
.	TRBV2	TRBJ2-5	many	CASSANRYQETQYF	TGTGCCAGCAGCGCAAACAGGTACCAAGAGACCCAGTACTTC
.	TRBV25-1	TRBJ2-2	.	CASGESVELFF	TGTGCCAGCGGGGAGTCGGTGGAGCTGTTTTTT
.	TRBV4-3	TRBJ2-1	few	CASSPSFGEQFF	TGCGCCAGCAGTCCTAGCTTCGGTGAGCAGTTCTTC
.	TRBV20-1	TRBJ1-5	.	CSARAGTARGAQHF	TGCAGTGCTAGAGCAGGGACCGCAAGGGGGGCCCAGCATTTT
.	TRBV2	TRBJ2-5	many	CASRAGLETQYF	TGTGCCAGCAGGGCGGGACTAGAGACCCAGTACTTC
.	TRBV4-2	TRBJ2-1	.	CASSQDPGHNEQFF	TGTGCCAGCAGCCAAGATCCCGGACACAATGAGCAGTTCTTC